This T cell receptor (beta chain) stems from a study of beta chain features in type 1 diabetes. Study-level background: Examination covered roughly 100,000,000 sorted cells spanning all samples.

Reverse transcription of all isolated RNA meant that expressed TCRB transcripts were sequenced. Some clones are missing from TCRdb's copy, which holds only in-frame ones; the method was immunoSEQ multiplex PCR. The profile shows more than 150,000 clones, approximately 10% of them singletons. This clone was detected only a few times. The antigen remains undetermined. Unmatched junction bases numbered 6, after V lost 4 bases and J lost 5 bases. This CDR3 is built from 15 residues. Germline V gives CDR1 LNHNV, CDR2 YYDKDF (reference sequence). The study, taken as a whole, reports: A pattern of fewer insertions and more deletions at VDJ junctions was seen in type 1 diabetes patients.

The sequenced sample was central memory CD4+ T cells from blood. V usage is TRBV15 and J usage is TRBJ2-7; 12 positions agree with TRBD1. The TCR was taken from a young man in good health. CDR3 DNA sequence: TGTGCCACCAGCATCCAAGGGACAGGGGGCCACGAGCAGTACTTC. Translating gives CATSIQGTGGHEQYF.